The entry that follows covers one TCR beta chain sequence. Antigen: not known. These data originate in a study of shared clonotypes between healthy human individuals. Study-level information: Three plates were used per donor for CD4 naive, three for CD4 memory, two for CD8 naive and one for CD8 memory. Study-wide results and limits: Represented diversity, genetic and exposure-history alike, was limited by few donors.

Trimming stripped 7 bases from V and 6 bases from J, with 7 bases between. The germline V gene encodes CDR1 MDHEN and CDR2 SYDVKM. The CDR3 contains 11 residues. Assay used: immunoSEQ multiplex PCR; TCRdb lists only in-frame clones, some missing. Among a few hundred thousand clones, roughly 87% were seen once, and the ten largest hold around 15%. To make CD8 memory, CD45RO+ cells were put together with CCR7-negative CD45RA+ TemRA cells. The chain is built from TRBV28 and TRBJ2-1; no reliable D call. The specimen was memory CD8+ T cells sorted from blood. Stated subset: CD45RO+ cells pooled with CCR7-negative TemRA cells. The TCR originated in a man younger than 35 in good health. CDR3 sequence (DNA): TGTGCCAGCACTTCTAGCAATGAGCAGTTCTTC. Translation gives CASTSSNEQFF.